This TCR beta chain stems from a study of blood T cell repertoires in COVID-19 (dated by TCRdb to 2019 to 2021). For the wider study: Collaborator samples came from the United States, Italy and Spain and covered acute and convalescent phases of COVID-19. The material from the prospective study consisted of cDNA or gDNA derived from T cells, B-cell-depleted T cells, or PBMCs. Deeply sampled blood TCRbeta repertoires from subjects exposed to, actively infected with, or recovered from COVID-19 were included in the dataset. The repertoires were released in a freely available public database meant as a resource for research on the immune response to SARS-CoV-2. The samples were drawn from two sources: the first 160 participants of the ongoing ImmuneRACE study, and fewer than 1,500 subjects contributed by 6 global collaborators. A de-identified subject ID, COVID-19 status, age in years and sex were almost always included in the sample metadata. Where available, HLA class I and class II types were taken from metadata supplied by the sample provider and were not determined by assay-based typing. General study outcomes and caveats: The amount of clinical and demographic metadata varied by source and participant and was provided uncurated.

As for this clone: The clone's antigen remains unknown. No base-level quality is on record; no much larger clone is a single base apart.

From V the trimming removes 4 bases and from J it removes 2 bases, while the gene matches leave 10 bases of the junction unaccounted for. Its CDR3 holds 16 amino acids, cysteine through phenylalanine. Only CDR3 DNA is held: 48 bases, read in frame from base 1. The germline V gene (reference sequence) gives CDR1 as LGHDT and CDR2 as YNNKEL. The collaborating institutions used their own protocols to collect whole blood in K2EDTA tubes. For TCRbeta analysis, collaborators shipped samples in one of three forms: frozen whole blood, isolated PBMCs, or DNA extracted from either of those sample types. The immunoSEQ Assay, a bias-controlled multiplex PCR, was used to amplify TCRbeta CDR3 regions from genomic DNA. The original methods were these. Within the assay, amplification of reference gene primers was used to estimate how many nucleated cells each sample contained. Sequence reads were collapsed and filtered to measure the absolute abundance of every unique TCRbeta CDR3 rearrangement. Productive Simpson clonality was computed per sample as the square root of Simpson's diversity index over productive rearrangements. Held by TCRdb, this immuneACCESS table contains in-frame sequences only and omits some clones. Under half of the omission traces to an unresolved V gene where checked; the cause of the rest is unknown. The DNA gave D and trimming, while V, J and clone size come from that table. For this sample there are 200,000 to 250,000 clones; 80% to 85% appear just once. The ten biggest clones cover around a sixth of the sample.

Input material: peripheral blood. This clonotype originated in a woman over 75 with active or convalescent COVID-19. The rearrangement joined TRBV3-1 (or the pseudogene TRBV3-2) to TRBJ2-5, and 7 junction bases match TRBD1. The CDR3 region reads CASSLRQGVQQETQYF. The DNA sequence is given as TGTGCCAGCAGCCTGCGACAGGGAGTACAACAAGAGACCCAGTACTTC.